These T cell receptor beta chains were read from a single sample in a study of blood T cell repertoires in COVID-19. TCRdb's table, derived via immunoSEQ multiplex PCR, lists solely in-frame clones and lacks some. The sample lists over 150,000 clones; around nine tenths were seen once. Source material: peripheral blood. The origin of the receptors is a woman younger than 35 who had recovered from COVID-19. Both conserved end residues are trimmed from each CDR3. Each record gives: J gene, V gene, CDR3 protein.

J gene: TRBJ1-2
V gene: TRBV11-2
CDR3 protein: ASSPSAVVYGYT

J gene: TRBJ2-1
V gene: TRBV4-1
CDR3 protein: ASSGVLAGLGEQF

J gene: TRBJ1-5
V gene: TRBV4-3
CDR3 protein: ASSQEEGRQPQH

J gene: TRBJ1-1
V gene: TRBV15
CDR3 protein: ATSDREATEAF

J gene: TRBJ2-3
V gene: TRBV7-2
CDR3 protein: ASSSSGSGADTQY

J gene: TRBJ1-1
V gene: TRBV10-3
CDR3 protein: AIRGHAFDDTEAF

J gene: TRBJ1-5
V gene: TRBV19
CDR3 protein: ASSIGTRRGPQH

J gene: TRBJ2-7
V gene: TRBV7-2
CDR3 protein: ASSLGRTAMDEQY

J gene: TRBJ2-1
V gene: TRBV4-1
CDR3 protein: ASSQNPLYQF

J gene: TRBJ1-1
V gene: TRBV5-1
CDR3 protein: ASSPTGAEAF

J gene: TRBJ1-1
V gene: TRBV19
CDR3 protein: ASSIVGRVASGAF

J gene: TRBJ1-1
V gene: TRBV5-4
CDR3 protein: ASSLESGGLTEAF

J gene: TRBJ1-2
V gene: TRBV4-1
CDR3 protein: ASSHDLTGTGGYGYT

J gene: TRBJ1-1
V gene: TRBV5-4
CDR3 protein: ASSLGAGSEAF

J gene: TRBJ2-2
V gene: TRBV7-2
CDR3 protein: ASSLERGENTGELF

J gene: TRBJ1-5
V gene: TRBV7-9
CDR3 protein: ASSLLSNQPQH

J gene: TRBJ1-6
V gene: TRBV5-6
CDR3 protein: ASSLVGVNSPLH

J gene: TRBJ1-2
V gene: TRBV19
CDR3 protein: ASSTEDRGLDGYT

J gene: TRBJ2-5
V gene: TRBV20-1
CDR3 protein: SATGGETQY

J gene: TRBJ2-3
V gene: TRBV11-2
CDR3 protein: ASSLAPRDTDTQY

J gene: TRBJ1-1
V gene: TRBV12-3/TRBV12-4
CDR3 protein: ASSFGGKAF

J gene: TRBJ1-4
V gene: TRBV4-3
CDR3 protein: ASSQDLQLNEKLF